The TCR beta chain under discussion was sequenced for a study of blood T cells in healthy people across ages. Whole-study context: Per every two T cells, about one barcoded beta molecule was captured by template switching.

Germline V gene lookup returns CDR1 SQVTM and CDR2 ANQGSEA. V gave up 4 bases and J gave up 6 bases, with 7 bases separating them. The CDR3 sequence is 11 residues long. It was with a sample-barcoded 5' primer and a J-beta primer mix that a second PCR of about 6 to 12 cycles was run. One entry per CDR3 protein, called by TCRdb with MiXCR from the 5' RACE reads. The sample lists about 620,000 distinct CDR3 sequences, 45% to 60% seen once, with roughly 14% in the top ten. Per sample, a minimum of 6 million PBMCs were isolated. The material sequenced was blood. The V and J genes are TRBV29-1 and TRBJ2-1; D unresolved. The source of this sequence is a woman aged 80 or over in good health. The DNA of the CDR3 is TGCAGCGTTGTGGAGCGCAATGAGCAGTTCTTC. This codes for CSVVERNEQFF.